What follows are 10 T cell receptor beta chains derived from one specimen sequenced in a study of blood T cell repertoires in COVID-19 (dated by TCRdb to 2020 to 2022). Libraries were constructed by the immunoSEQ multiplex PCR assay. The clones in this table, taken by TCRdb from immuneACCESS, are in-frame only. Not every clone is retained; where verified, under half of the shortfall comes from an unresolved V gene, and the cause of the rest is unknown. The sample table records some 340,000 clones; 85% of these occur just once. The biggest ten clones account for roughly 3.6% of the sample. Sequencing input: peripheral blood. These receptors came from a woman under 30 with acute or convalescent COVID-19.

This sequence joins TRBV24-1 and TRBJ1-1; the D gene is possibly TRBD1 (5 bases). The CDR3 has 15 residues. Between the trimmed V and J ends, which lost 12 bases and 7 bases, there was a span of 26 bases. The germline gives CDR1 KGHDR, CDR2 SFDVKD. As DNA, the CDR3 is TGTGCCCCCGAGGACGCCGATCTAATAGGGGTTGAAGCTTTCTTT. Amino acid sequence: CAPEDADLIGVEAFF.

The gene calls are TRBV6-5 and TRBJ1-2; D unresolved. Germline V CDR1 and CDR2: MNHEY, SVGAGI. This CDR3 region has 13 residues. V gave up 6 bases and J gave up 4 bases, with 12 bases separating them. The CDR3 bases are TGTGCCAGCAGGAGAGGGTTCTTCTATGGCTACACCTTC. Its protein product is CASRRGFFYGYTF.

V gene TRBV5-4 combines with J gene TRBJ1-1; D is undetermined. In germline, CDR1 is SGHNT, CDR2 YYREEE (reference sequence). This CDR3 has 13 amino acids. The V end lost 4 bases, the J end lost 8 bases, and 15 bases lay between the germline ends. Here the CDR3 reads CASSIRHHKEAFF. Written as DNA, the CDR3 is TGTGCCAGCAGCATACGCCATCACAAAGAAGCTTTCTTT.

This chain joins TRBV28 and TRBJ2-7; 12 nucleotides match TRBD1. V shed 7 bases and J 3 bases; nucleotides not matched to a gene: 4. The germline V gene encodes CDR1 MDHEN and CDR2 SYDVKM. The CDR3 loop spans 14 amino acids. The CDR3 protein is CASIGTGGIYEQYF. The CDR3 nucleotides read TGTGCCAGCATCGGGACAGGGGGCATCTACGAGCAGTACTTC.

The chain carries TRBV19 and TRBJ1-5; 7 nucleotides line up with TRBD1. Germline values: CDR1 LNHDA, CDR2 SQIVND (reference sequence). The CDR3 consists of 14 residues. The J segment lost 6 bases and the V segment lost 6 bases, leaving 8 bases of the junction unmatched. Written as DNA, the CDR3 is TGTGCCAGTAGACCTAGGGGGCCTGGTCAGCCCCAGCATTTT. As protein: CASRPRGPGQPQHF.

This sequence joins TRBV10-1 and TRBJ1-5, with 7 bases identical to TRBD1. Germline trimming cut 7 bases from V and 2 bases from J; bases unmatched to any gene: 2. Germline lookup yields CDR1 WNHNN and CDR2 SYGVQD (reference sequence). The CDR3 totals 13 residues. CDR3 bases: TGCGCCAGCATCGGACAGGGCAATCAGCCCCAGCATTTT. Translating it yields CASIGQGNQPQHF.

The V call is TRBV7-3, the J call TRBJ2-7; D is ambiguous. Germline V gene sequence: CDR1 SGHTA, CDR2 FQGTGA. V lost 2 bases and J 3 bases, leaving 8 bases between the germline ends. The length of the CDR3 is 13 residues. In DNA form, the CDR3 reads TGTGCCAGCAGCTTAGGGCCAGACTACGAGCAGTACTTC. Translation gives CASSLGPDYEQYF.

V usage is TRBV18 and J usage is TRBJ1-2, with D possibly TRBD1 on 6 matching bases. The length of the CDR3 is 14 residues. Trimming removed 6 bases at V and 6 bases at J, with 17 bases between. CDR1 KGHSH and CDR2 LQKENI come from the germline V gene. The CDR3 nucleotides read TGTGCCAGCTCGCAAGGGGGTACTCTTGATGGCTACACCTTC. This gives the protein CASSQGGTLDGYTF.

The chain links TRBV20-1 to TRBJ1-2; D unresolved. The CDR3 contains 11 residues. Looked up from germline, CDR1 is DFQATT and CDR2 is SNEGSKA (reference sequence). V was shortened by 2 bases and J by 8 bases, with 9 bases between the two germline ends. CDR3 DNA sequence: TGCAGTGCTAGATTTCTCTCCGGCTACACCTTC. This sequence encodes CSARFLSGYTF.

The gene calls are TRBV28 and TRBJ2-1, with 10 bases identical to TRBD2. The CDR3 loop spans 16 amino acids. J gave up 3 bases and V 7 bases, and 9 bases lay outside the gene matches. CDR1 is MDHEN, CDR2 SYDVKM, per germline. The CDR3 loop is CASNTPRTSGYNEQFF. CDR3 nucleotide sequence: TGTGCCAGCAATACCCCTCGGACTAGCGGCTACAATGAGCAGTTCTTC.